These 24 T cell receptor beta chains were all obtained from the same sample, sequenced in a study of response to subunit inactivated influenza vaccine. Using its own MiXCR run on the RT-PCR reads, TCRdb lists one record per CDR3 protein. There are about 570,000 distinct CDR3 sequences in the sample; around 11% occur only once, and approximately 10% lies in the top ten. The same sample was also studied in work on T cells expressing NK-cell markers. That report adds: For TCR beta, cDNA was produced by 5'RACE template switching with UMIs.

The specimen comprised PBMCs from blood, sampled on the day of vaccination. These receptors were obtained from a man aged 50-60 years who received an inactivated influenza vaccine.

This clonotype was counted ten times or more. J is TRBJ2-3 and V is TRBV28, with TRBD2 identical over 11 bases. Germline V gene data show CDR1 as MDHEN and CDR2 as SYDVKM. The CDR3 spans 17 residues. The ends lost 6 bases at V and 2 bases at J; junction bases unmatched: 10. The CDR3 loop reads CASRIRLAGSITDTQYF. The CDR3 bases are TGTGCCAGCAGGATCCGACTAGCGGGGAGTATCACAGATACGCAGTATTTT.

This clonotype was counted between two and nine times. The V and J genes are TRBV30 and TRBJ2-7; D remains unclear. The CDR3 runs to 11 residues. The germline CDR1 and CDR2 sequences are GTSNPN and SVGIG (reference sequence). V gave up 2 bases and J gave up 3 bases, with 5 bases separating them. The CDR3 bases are TGTGCCTGGAGTTTGAGCTACGAGCAGTACTTC. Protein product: CAWSLSYEQYF.

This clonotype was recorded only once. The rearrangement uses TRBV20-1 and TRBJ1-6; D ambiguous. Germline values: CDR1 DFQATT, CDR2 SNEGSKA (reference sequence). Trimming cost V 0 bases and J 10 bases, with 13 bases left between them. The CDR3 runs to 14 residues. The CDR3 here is CSARDSGAYSPLHF. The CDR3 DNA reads TGCAGTGCTAGAGATTCTGGTGCATACTCACCCCTCCACTTT.

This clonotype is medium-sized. Here the CDR3 reads CASSLGYSGELFF. CDR3 bases: TGTGCCAGCAGCTTAGGATATTCGGGGGAGCTGTTTTTT. The rearrangement uses TRBV7-2 and TRBJ2-2; D gene ambiguous. CDR1 and CDR2 (germline): SGHTA, FQGNSA. Trimming pared 1 base from V and 8 bases from J, leaving 8 bases between. There are 13 residues in the CDR3. Supplemented by reference TRBV7-2 and TRBJ2-2, the full variable domain reads GAGVSQSPSNKVTEKGKDVELRCDPISGHTALYWYRQSLGQGLEFLIYFQGNSAPDKSGLPSDRFSAERTGGSVSTLTIQRTQQEDSAVYLCASSLGYSGELFFGEGSRLTVL.

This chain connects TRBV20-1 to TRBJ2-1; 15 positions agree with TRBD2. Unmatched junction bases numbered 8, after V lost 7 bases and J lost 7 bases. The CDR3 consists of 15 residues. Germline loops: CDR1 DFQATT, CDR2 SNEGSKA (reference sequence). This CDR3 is CSVTTGTSGGNEQFF. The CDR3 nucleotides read TGCAGTGTCACTACCGGGACTAGCGGGGGGAATGAGCAGTTCTTC.

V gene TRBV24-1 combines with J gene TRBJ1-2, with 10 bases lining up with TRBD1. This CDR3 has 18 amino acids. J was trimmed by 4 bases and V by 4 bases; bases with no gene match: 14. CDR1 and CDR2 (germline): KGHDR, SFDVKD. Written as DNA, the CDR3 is TGTGCCACCAGTGAGGGTCCGGGACAGGGGACCTCTGGCTATGGCTACACCTTC. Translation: CATSEGPGQGTSGYGYTF.

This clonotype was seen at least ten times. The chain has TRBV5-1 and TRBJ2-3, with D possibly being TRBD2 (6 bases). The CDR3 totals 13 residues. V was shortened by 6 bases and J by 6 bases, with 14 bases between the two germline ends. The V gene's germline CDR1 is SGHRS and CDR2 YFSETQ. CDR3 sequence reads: CASNSNAGDTQYF. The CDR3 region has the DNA TGCGCCAGCAACTCTAATGCGGGGGATACGCAGTATTTT.

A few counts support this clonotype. Here the CDR3 DNA reads TGTGCCAGCAGCCAAGATAAGGAGGGAGGAAACATTCAGTACTTC. It yields the protein CASSQDKEGGNIQYF. The chain uses TRBV4-2 and TRBJ2-4; D might be TRBD2 (6 bases). Germline V gives CDR1 LGHNA, CDR2 YNFKEQ. Trimming left V 0 bases short and J 6 bases short, with 12 bases between. The length of the CDR3 is 15 residues.

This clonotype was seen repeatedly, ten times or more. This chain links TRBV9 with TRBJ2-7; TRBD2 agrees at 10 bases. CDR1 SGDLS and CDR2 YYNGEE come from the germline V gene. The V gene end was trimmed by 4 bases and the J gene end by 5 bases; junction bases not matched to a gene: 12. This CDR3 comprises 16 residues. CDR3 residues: CASSTSGTSAVHEQYF. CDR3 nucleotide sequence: TGTGCCAGCAGCACCTCCGGGACTAGCGCAGTCCACGAGCAGTACTTC.

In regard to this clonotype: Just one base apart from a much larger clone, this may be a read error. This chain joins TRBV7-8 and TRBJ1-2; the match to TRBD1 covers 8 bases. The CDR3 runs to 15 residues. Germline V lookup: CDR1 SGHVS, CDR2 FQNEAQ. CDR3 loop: CATSPGTGENYGYTF. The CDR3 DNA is TGTGCCACCAGCCCCGGGACAGGCGAAAACTATGGCTACACCTTC.

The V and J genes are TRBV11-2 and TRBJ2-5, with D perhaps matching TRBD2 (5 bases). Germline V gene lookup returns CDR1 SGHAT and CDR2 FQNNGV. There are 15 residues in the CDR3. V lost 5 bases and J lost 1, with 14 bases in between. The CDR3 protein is CASSGLREPQETQYF. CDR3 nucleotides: TGTGCCAGCAGCGGATTACGGGAACCCCAAGAGACCCAGTACTTC.

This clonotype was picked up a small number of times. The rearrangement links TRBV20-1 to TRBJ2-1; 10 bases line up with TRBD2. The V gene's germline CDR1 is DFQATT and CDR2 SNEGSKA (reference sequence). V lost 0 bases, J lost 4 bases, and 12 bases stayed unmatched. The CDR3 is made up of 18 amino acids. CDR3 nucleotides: TGCAGTGCTAGAGATAATTATTCTGGAGCGGGGGGGTACAATGAGCAGTTCTTC. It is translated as CSARDNYSGAGGYNEQFF.

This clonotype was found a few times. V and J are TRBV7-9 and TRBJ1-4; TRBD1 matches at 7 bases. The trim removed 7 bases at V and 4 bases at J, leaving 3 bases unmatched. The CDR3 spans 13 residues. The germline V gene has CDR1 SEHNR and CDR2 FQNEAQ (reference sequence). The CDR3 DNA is TGTGCCAGCAAAGCAGGGGGTAATGAAAAACTGTTTTTT. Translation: CASKAGGNEKLFF.

The CDR3 region has the DNA TGCAGTGCTAGAGATATCGCGGGAAATCAGCCCCAGCATTTT. Translation gives CSARDIAGNQPQHF. The gene calls are TRBV20-1 and TRBJ1-5; D remains ambiguous. CDR3 length: 14 residues. V was cut by 0 bases and J by 4 bases, with 10 bases left in between. Germline V lookup: CDR1 DFQATT, CDR2 SNEGSKA (reference sequence).

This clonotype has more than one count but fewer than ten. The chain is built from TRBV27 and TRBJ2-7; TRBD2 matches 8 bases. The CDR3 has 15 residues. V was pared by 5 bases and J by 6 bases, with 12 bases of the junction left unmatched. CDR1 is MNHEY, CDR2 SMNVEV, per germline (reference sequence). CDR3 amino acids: CASSPPGLERGEQYF. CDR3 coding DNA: TGTGCCAGCAGTCCCCCGGGACTAGAGAGGGGCGAGCAGTACTTC.

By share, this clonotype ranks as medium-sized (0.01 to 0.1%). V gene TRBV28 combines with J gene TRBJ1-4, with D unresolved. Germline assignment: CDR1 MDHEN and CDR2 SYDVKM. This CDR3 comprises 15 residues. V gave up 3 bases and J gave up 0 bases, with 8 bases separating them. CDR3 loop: CASSFRSATNEKLFF. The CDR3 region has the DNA TGTGCCAGCAGTTTCAGGTCGGCAACTAATGAAAAACTGTTTTTT.

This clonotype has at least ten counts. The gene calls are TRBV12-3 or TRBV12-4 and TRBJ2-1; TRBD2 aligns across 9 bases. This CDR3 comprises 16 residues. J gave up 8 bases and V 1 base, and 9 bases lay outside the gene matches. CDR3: CASSLGKGGGADEQFF. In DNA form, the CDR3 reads TGTGCCAGCAGTTTAGGAAAGGGCGGGGGGGCGGATGAGCAGTTCTTC.

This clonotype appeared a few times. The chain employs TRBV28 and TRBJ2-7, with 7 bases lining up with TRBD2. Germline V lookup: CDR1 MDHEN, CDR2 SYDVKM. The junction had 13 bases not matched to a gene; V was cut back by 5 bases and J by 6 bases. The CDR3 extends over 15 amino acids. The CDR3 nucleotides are TGTGCCAGCAGTGCTCCCGGACTAGGGGTAGGCGAGCAGTACTTC. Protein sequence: CASSAPGLGVGEQYF.

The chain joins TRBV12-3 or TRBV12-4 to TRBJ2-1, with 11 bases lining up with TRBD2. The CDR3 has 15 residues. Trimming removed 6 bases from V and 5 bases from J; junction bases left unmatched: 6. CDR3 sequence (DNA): TGTGCCAGCAGATCCTTGACTAGCGGGGACAATGAGCAGTTCTTC. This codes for CASRSLTSGDNEQFF.

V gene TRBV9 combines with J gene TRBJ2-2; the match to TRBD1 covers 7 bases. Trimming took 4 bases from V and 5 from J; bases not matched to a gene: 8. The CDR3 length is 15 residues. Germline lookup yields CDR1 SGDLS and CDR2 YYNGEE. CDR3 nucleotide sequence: TGTGCCAGCAGCCGAGGGGGCGTTGTGACCGGGGAGCTGTTTTTT. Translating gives CASSRGGVVTGELFF.

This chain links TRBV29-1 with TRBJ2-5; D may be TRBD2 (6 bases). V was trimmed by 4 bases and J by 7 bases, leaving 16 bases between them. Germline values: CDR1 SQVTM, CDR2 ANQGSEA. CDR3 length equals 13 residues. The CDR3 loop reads CSVAREALLTQYF. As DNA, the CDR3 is TGCAGCGTTGCGAGGGAGGCCCTGTTGACCCAGTACTTC.

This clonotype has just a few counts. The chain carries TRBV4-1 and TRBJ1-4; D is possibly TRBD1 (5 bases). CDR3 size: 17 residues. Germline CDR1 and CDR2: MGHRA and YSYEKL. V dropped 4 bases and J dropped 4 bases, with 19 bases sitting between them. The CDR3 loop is CASSLGVRGKGNEKLFF. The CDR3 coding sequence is TGCGCCAGCAGCCTTGGGGTTAGGGGCAAGGGTAATGAAAAACTGTTTTTT.

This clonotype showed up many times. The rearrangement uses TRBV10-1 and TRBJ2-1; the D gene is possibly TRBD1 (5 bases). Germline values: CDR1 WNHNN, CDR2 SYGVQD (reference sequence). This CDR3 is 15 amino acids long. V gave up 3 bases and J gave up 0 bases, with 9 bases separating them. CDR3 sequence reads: CASSEFQGSYNEQFF. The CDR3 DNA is TGCGCCAGCAGTGAATTCCAGGGCTCCTACAATGAGCAGTTCTTC.

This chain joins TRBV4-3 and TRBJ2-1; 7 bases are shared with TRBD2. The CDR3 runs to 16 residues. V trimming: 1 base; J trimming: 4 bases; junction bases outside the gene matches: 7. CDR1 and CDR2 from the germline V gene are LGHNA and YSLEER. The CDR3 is CASSQVSAGPYNEQFF. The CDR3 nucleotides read TGCGCCAGCAGCCAAGTTTCAGCGGGACCTTACAATGAGCAGTTCTTC.